The next 25 T cell receptor beta chains were all read from a single sample in a study of CD4 T cells in relation to SARS-CoV-2 and coronaviruses. Before the COVID-19 pandemic, during about 2010-2018, CD4+ T cells were taken from unexposed donors. Produced via immunoSEQ multiplex PCR; TCRdb's table is partial and in-frame only. The profile shows 60,000 or so clones, about 94% of them singletons. Sequencing used naive CD4+ T cells from PBMCs. The subset denotes: naive CD4+ T cells isolated by negative enrichment. These receptors were collected from a human donor in good health.

The gene calls are TRBV5-4 and TRBJ1-6, with D possibly TRBD1 on 5 matching bases. Trimming cost V 4 bases and J 5 bases, with 13 bases left between them. The CDR3 contains 15 residues. Germline CDR1 and CDR2: SGHNT and YYREEE (reference sequence). The CDR3: CASSVRGGNNSPLHF. CDR3 bases: TGTGCCAGCAGCGTCCGGGGCGGCAATAATTCACCCCTCCACTTT.

This chain uses TRBV5-4 with TRBJ2-1, with 9 bases that match TRBD2. The length of the CDR3 is 15 residues. CDR1 is SGHNT, CDR2 YYREEE, per germline (reference sequence). J was trimmed by 4 bases and V by 4 bases; bases with no gene match: 6. The CDR3 bases are TGTGCCAGCAGCCCCACTAGCGGGCCTTACAATGAGCAGTTCTTC. Translation gives CASSPTSGPYNEQFF.

The V call is TRBV30, the J call TRBJ1-5; D is uncertain. With 3 bases removed from V and 0 bases from J, the gap between germline ends came to 6 bases. The CDR3 runs 13 residues. The V gene's germline CDR1 is GTSNPN and CDR2 SVGIG (reference sequence). In DNA form, the CDR3 reads TGTGCCTGGAGGTCGTATAGCAATCAGCCCCAGCATTTT. This codes for CAWRSYSNQPQHF.

The rearrangement uses TRBV5-1 and TRBJ2-2; D may match TRBD1 or TRBD2 (6 bases each). V gave up 0 bases and J gave up 6 bases, with 9 bases separating them. Germline-derived CDR1 and CDR2 are SGHRS and YFSETQ. The CDR3 consists of 14 residues. CDR3 loop: CASSLAGGSGELFF. Here the CDR3 DNA reads TGCGCCAGCAGCTTGGCCGGGGGCTCCGGGGAGCTGTTTTTT.

This chain uses TRBV28 with TRBJ1-5, with TRBD1 as a possible D gene (6 bases). Germline V CDR1 and CDR2: MDHEN, SYDVKM. V was trimmed by 1 base and J by 15 bases, leaving 13 bases between them. CDR3 length: 12 amino acids. The CDR3 DNA is TGTGCCAGCAGTTTATTAAGAAGGGGGTTGCATTTT. The encoded protein is CASSLLRRGLHF.

The rearrangement uses TRBV30 and TRBJ2-3; D assignment may be TRBD1 or TRBD2 (5 bases each). This CDR3 comprises 13 residues. V gave up 2 bases and J gave up 3 bases, with 9 bases separating them. Germline V lookup: CDR1 GTSNPN, CDR2 SVGIG (reference sequence). This CDR3 is CAWSLGDTDTQYF. For the CDR3, the DNA is TGTGCCTGGAGTTTGGGGGATACAGATACGCAGTATTTT. Drawing the rest from reference TRBV30 and TRBJ2-3, the complete variable domain is SQTIHQWPATLVQPVGSPLSLECTVEGTSNPNLYWYRQAAGRGLQLLFYSVGIGQISSEVPQNLSASRPQDRQFILSSKKLLLSDSGFYLCAWSLGDTDTQYFGPGTRLTVL.

This clone was detected once. This chain joins TRBV7-8 and TRBJ2-1; 8 nucleotides line up with TRBD2. CDR3 length: 17 residues. The junction had 4 bases not matched to a gene; V was cut back by 0 bases and J by 0 bases. Germline V lookup: CDR1 SGHVS, CDR2 FQNEAQ. The CDR3 bases are TGTGCCAGCAGCTTAGCCCTAGCGGGCCTCTCCTACAATGAGCAGTTCTTC. Amino acids: CASSLALAGLSYNEQFF. Using reference TRBV7-8 and TRBJ2-1 for the parts outside the CDR3, the full variable domain is GAGVSQSPRYKVAKRGQDVALRCDPISGHVSLFWYQQALGQGPEFLTYFQNEAQLDKSGLPSDRFFAERPEGSVSTLKIQRTQQEDSAVYLCASSLALAGLSYNEQFFGPGTRLTVL.

The gene calls are TRBV5-1 and TRBJ2-1; either TRBD1 or TRBD2 may fit D (6 bases each). The CDR3 consists of 14 residues. Per the germline V gene, CDR1 is SGHRS and CDR2 is YFSETQ. V was shortened by 5 bases and J by 0 bases, with 9 bases between the two germline ends. Here the CDR3 reads CASRGGSSYNEQFF. The CDR3 DNA follows: TGCGCCAGCAGAGGGGGGAGCTCCTACAATGAGCAGTTCTTC.

The genes are TRBV7-7 and TRBJ2-5, with TRBD2 matching over 14 bases. The J segment lost 5 bases and the V segment lost 5 bases, leaving 4 bases of the junction unmatched. CDR1 and CDR2 from the germline V gene are SSHAT and FNYEAQ (reference sequence). The CDR3 consists of 15 residues. The CDR3: CASSPGLAGGETQYF. CDR3 DNA: TGTGCCAGCAGCCCAGGACTAGCGGGAGGCGAGACCCAGTACTTC.

This clone was counted a single time. The rearrangement links TRBV18 to TRBJ2-4; 9 bases are a match to TRBD1. The ends lost 3 bases at V and 9 bases at J; junction bases unmatched: 9. Per the germline V gene, CDR1 is KGHSH and CDR2 is LQKENI. The length of the CDR3 is 15 residues. The CDR3 reads CASSPEGQGWGIQYF. The DNA for the CDR3 is TGTGCCAGCTCACCGGAGGGACAGGGATGGGGCATTCAGTACTTC. Variable domain in full (rest from reference TRBV18 and TRBJ2-4): NAGVMQNPRHLVRRRGQEARLRCSPMKGHSHVYWYRQLPEEGLKFMVYLQKENIIDESGMPKERFSAEFPKEGPSILRIQQVVRGDSAAYFCASSPEGQGWGIQYFGAGTRLSVL.

The chain is built from TRBV28 and TRBJ2-7; D might be TRBD1 (6 bases). V was pared by 5 bases and J by 2 bases, with 10 bases between. This CDR3 is 13 amino acids long. Looked up from germline, CDR1 is MDHEN and CDR2 is SYDVKM. CDR3 protein: CASSGGWAYEQYF. The CDR3 DNA sequence: TGTGCCAGCAGTGGGGGCTGGGCCTACGAGCAGTACTTC. Combining the CDR3 with reference TRBV28 and TRBJ2-7 gives the whole variable domain DVKVTQSSRYLVKRTGEKVFLECVQDMDHENMFWYRQDPGLGLRLIYFSYDVKMKEKGDIPEGYSVSREKKERFSLILESASTNQTSMYLCASSGGWAYEQYFGPGTRLTVT.

The genes are TRBV28 and TRBJ2-5, with 9 bases fitting TRBD1. The CDR3 runs 15 residues. Germline V gene sequence: CDR1 MDHEN, CDR2 SYDVKM. The trim removed 3 bases at V and 5 bases at J, leaving 7 bases unmatched. CDR3 loop: CASSLGGTGLETQYF. In DNA form, the CDR3 reads TGTGCCAGCAGTTTGGGTGGGACAGGGCTGGAGACCCAGTACTTC.

This sequence joins TRBV28 and TRBJ2-7; no clear D. The V and J ends lost 2 bases and 3 bases respectively, with 5 bases between them. Germline assignment: CDR1 MDHEN and CDR2 SYDVKM. The CDR3 has 12 amino acids. The CDR3 DNA reads as TGTGCCAGCAGTTTAATATACTACGAGCAGTACTTC. It translates to CASSLIYYEQYF.

This clone was counted once. The chain is built from TRBV11-2 and TRBJ1-6, with 9 bases identical to TRBD1. V lost 1 base and J lost 7; bases outside the gene matches: 2. The CDR3 is made up of 15 amino acids. Germline assignment: CDR1 SGHAT and CDR2 FQNNGV. The CDR3 reads CASSLVGQGNSPLHF. CDR3 in DNA: TGTGCCAGCAGCTTAGTCGGACAGGGGAATTCACCCCTCCACTTT.

This clone has a handful of counts. This chain links TRBV7-9 with TRBJ2-5, with 9 positions matching TRBD1. With 7 bases clipped from V and 4 bases from J, the junction kept 4 bases outside the gene matches. Germline V gene sequence: CDR1 SEHNR, CDR2 FQNEAQ (reference sequence). The CDR3 is made up of 13 amino acids. The CDR3 loop is CASKQGAGETQYF. CDR3 bases: TGTGCCAGCAAACAGGGGGCTGGAGAGACCCAGTACTTC.

This chain links TRBV18 with TRBJ2-7; maybe TRBD1 (7 bases). V lost 8 bases and J 0 bases, leaving 23 bases between the germline ends. CDR1 KGHSH and CDR2 LQKENI come from the germline V gene. The CDR3 totals 17 residues. CDR3 sequence (DNA): TGTGCCAGCCGCTTGTGGCAGGGGGGCCTGAGCTCCTACGAGCAGTACTTC. Protein: CASRLWQGGLSSYEQYF.

This rearrangement joins TRBV13 to TRBJ1-5; D may be TRBD1 (6 bases). Germline V CDR1 and CDR2: PRHDT, FYEKMQ (reference sequence). The CDR3 covers 14 residues. V lost 5 bases and J lost 6, with 14 bases in between. The CDR3 here is CASSPGGGIQPQHF. CDR3 coding DNA: TGTGCCAGCAGCCCCGGAGGGGGGATTCAGCCCCAGCATTTT.

This clone has a single count. This sequence joins TRBV10-1 and TRBJ1-3, with D possibly being TRBD1 (5 bases). Germline lookup yields CDR1 WNHNN and CDR2 SYGVQD (reference sequence). This CDR3 is built from 17 residues. The V end was cut by 3 bases, the J end by 0 bases, with 15 bases between. The CDR3, as DNA: TGCGCCAGCAGTGATTCAAATCCGGGACGCTCTGGAAACACCATATATTTT. This sequence encodes CASSDSNPGRSGNTIYF.

This chain links TRBV28 with TRBJ1-5; possibly TRBD1 for D (5 bases). The V gene lost 3 bases and the J gene lost 2 bases, with 11 bases spanning the gap. This CDR3 has 15 residues. Germline CDR1 and CDR2: MDHEN and SYDVKM. The DNA of the CDR3 is TGTGCCAGCAGTTTTAGGGGACCGGGCAATCAGCCCCAGCATTTT. Encoded protein: CASSFRGPGNQPQHF.

The chain links TRBV28 to TRBJ1-5; D might be TRBD1 (5 bases). Germline V CDR1 and CDR2: MDHEN, SYDVKM. Trimming stripped 3 bases from V and 3 bases from J, with 12 bases between. This CDR3 is built from 15 residues. The CDR3 loop reads CASSFPQGPNQPQHF. CDR3 nucleotide sequence: TGTGCCAGCAGTTTTCCCCAGGGCCCCAATCAGCCCCAGCATTTT. The full variable domain, rest sourced from reference TRBV28 and TRBJ1-5, is DVKVTQSSRYLVKRTGEKVFLECVQDMDHENMFWYRQDPGLGLRLIYFSYDVKMKEKGDIPEGYSVSREKKERFSLILESASTNQTSMYLCASSFPQGPNQPQHFGDGTRLSIL.

The chain carries TRBV3-1 (or the pseudogene TRBV3-2) and TRBJ1-2; D is unclear. Trimming took off 0 bases at V and 2 bases at J, with 7 bases between the two ends. Germline assignment: CDR1 LGHDT and CDR2 YNNKEL (reference sequence). The CDR3 is 14 residues long. The CDR3 DNA reads TGTGCCAGCAGCCAAGATGAGAGGAACTATGGCTACACCTTC. Its translation: CASSQDERNYGYTF.

CDR3 residues: CASSRSATNEKLFF. The CDR3, as DNA: TGTGCCAGTAGTAGGAGCGCAACTAATGAAAAACTGTTTTTT. V is TRBV19 and J is TRBJ1-4; the D is unclear. The V gene's germline CDR1 is LNHDA and CDR2 SQIVND (reference sequence). V lost 4 bases and J lost 0, with 6 bases in between. CDR3 length: 14 amino acids.

In this sample, this clone turned up a few times. This chain connects TRBV2 to TRBJ2-2; no reliable D call. The CDR3 is 14 amino acids. Germline V lookup: CDR1 SNHLY, CDR2 FYNNEI. The V gene lost 7 bases and the J gene lost 0 bases, with 9 bases spanning the gap. CDR3 protein: CASKNQANTGELFF. The CDR3 coding sequence is TGTGCCAGCAAGAATCAAGCGAACACCGGGGAGCTGTTTTTT.

The J gene is TRBJ2-2, the V gene TRBV25-1; the D is unclear. Germline V lookup: CDR1 MGHDK, CDR2 SYGVNS. The CDR3 length is 13 residues. The V gene lost 5 bases and the J gene lost 7 bases, with 11 bases spanning the gap. CDR3 in DNA: TGTGCCAGCAGTCCCCGGACGGACGGGGAGCTGTTTTTT. Protein product: CASSPRTDGELFF.

This clone was picked up a small number of times. The chain recombines TRBV7-9 with TRBJ1-1; 9 bases line up with TRBD1. This CDR3 is 13 amino acids long. J was trimmed by 7 bases and V by 5 bases; bases with no gene match: 5. From germline, CDR1 is SEHNR and CDR2 FQNEAQ (reference sequence). The CDR3 DNA reads TGTGCCAGCAGCCCCGGACAGGGGTTTGAAGCTTTCTTT. This translates into CASSPGQGFEAFF.